This TCR beta chain was captured in a study of T cells after yellow fever vaccination. Study observations and caveats: Post-booster reappearance was seen for most primary-vaccination clones (roughly 96% CD4, roughly 91% CD8).

This CDR3 is built from 15 residues. CDR1 is LNHNV, CDR2 YYDKDF, per germline (reference sequence). Trimming cost V 5 bases and J 1 base; bases outside gene matches: 4. Using its own MiXCR run on the 5' RACE reads, TCRdb lists one record per CDR3 protein. The sample gives 65,000 to 90,000 distinct CDR3 sequences, 13% of which show up once; around 24% is in the top ten. The TCR was taken from a man aged 18 to 30 who received the YFV17D yellow fever vaccine. The chain joins TRBV15 to TRBJ2-2; TRBD2 aligns across 7 bases. The sequencing here drew on CD8+ T cells not binding an NS4B(214-222) dextramer, sorted from PBMCs, taken 21 days after the first yellow fever vaccination. The CDR3 DNA reads TGTGCCACCAGCGGGGGGGTTTTGAACACCGGGGAGCTGTTTTTT. Translation gives CATSGGVLNTGELFF.